This T cell receptor beta chain was retrieved from a study of blood T cell repertoires in COVID-19. Individuals aged roughly 18 to 95 years were recruited from 24 US areas. Cohort placement rested on clinical history that participants reported themselves. Each recovered donor of Cohort 3 presented with two negative PCRs, clearance, or symptom resolution. This clone occurred once. Original processing notes: Nucleated cell number was recorded as an estimate derived from reference gene primer amplification. Sequencing was performed with immunoSEQ multiplex PCR; in TCRdb, only in-frame clones are kept and a portion is missing. V, J and clone size derive from that table, while D and trimming were established from the DNA sequence. The table lists 200,000 to 300,000 clones, approximately 86% of them singletons, with around 2.4% in the top ten. The sequenced material came from PBMCs or T cells enriched from blood (not recorded which). This clonotype was sampled from a woman between 18 and 29 years old who had recovered from COVID-19.

CDR3 protein: CAPKANTEAFF. In DNA, the CDR3 is TGTGCCCCAAAAGCTAATACTGAAGCTTTCTTT. V usage is TRBV9 and J usage is TRBJ1-1, with unresolved D. Per the germline V gene, CDR1 is SGDLS and CDR2 is YYNGEE. The CDR3 contains 11 residues. V lost 10 bases to trimming and J lost 5 bases, with 12 bases between them.